The clone carrying this TCR beta chain is a singleton in its sample. The target antigen is unknown. The study drew its donors from healthy HIV-negative adults without recent acute infections or vaccinations. Trimming removed 6 bases from V and 6 bases from J, with 12 bases in between. This CDR3 has 13 residues. Germline values: CDR1 SNHLY, CDR2 FYNNEI. The assay was carried out at the deep level. The protocol was immunoSEQ multiplex PCR, while the TCRdb copy is restricted to in-frame clones and leaves out a portion. The sample shows about 2.3 million clones, 80% to 95% of them seen only once. This record comes from a study of shared clonotypes between healthy human individuals. Study observations and caveats: Against clonotypes common to all four donors, non-shared ones had lower generation probabilities. Sorted-subset samples were not fully sequenced, rarefaction indicated.

This TCR was recovered from a man aged 18 to 30 in good health. Some clones in this sample may be carry-over from other donors' samples. The V call is TRBV2, the J call TRBJ2-1; perhaps TRBD2 as D (6 bases). Sequencing was performed on naive CD4+ T cells from PBMCs. The subset here: CD45RA+ positively selected. Written as DNA, the CDR3 is TGTGCCAGCAGCATGGAGGGTGGCAATGAGCAGTTCTTC. It yields the protein CASSMEGGNEQFF.